The sequence of this TCR beta chain was determined in a study of blood T cell repertoires in COVID-19. Profiling relied on immunoSEQ multiplex PCR, and the TCRdb table lists in-frame clones only, not all of them. The profile shows tens of thousands of clones, around nine tenths of them singletons. This TCR derives from a man in his fifties with active COVID-19. The sample taken for sequencing was peripheral blood.

CDR3 amino acids: CASTPGDRDTEAFF. The DNA for the CDR3 is TGTGCCAGCACCCCCGGGGACAGAGACACTGAAGCTTTCTTT. The rearrangement joins TRBV9 to TRBJ1-1; 7 nucleotides line up with TRBD1. CDR3 length equals 14 residues. Germline CDR1 and CDR2: SGDLS and YYNGEE. The V and J ends lost 6 bases and 3 bases, in that order; junction bases with no gene match: 8. Full variable domain (rest looked up from reference TRBV9 and TRBJ1-1): DSGVTQTPKHLITATGQRVTLRCSPRSGDLSVYWYQQSLDQGLQFLIQYYNGEERAKGNILERFSAQQFPDLHSELNLSSLELGDSALYFCASTPGDRDTEAFFGQGTRLTVV.